Each of the 14 T cell receptor beta chains below was sequenced from the same sample in a study of response to subunit inactivated influenza vaccine (dated 2018 in TCRdb). The library relied on RT-PCR. The reads were generated on an Illumina HiSeq 2500. TCRdb trimmed public reads at Q25 via fastp, called clones via MiXCR and kept in-frame beta chains. Each entry is one CDR3 protein sequence, shown with its most common DNA and genes. For this sample there are roughly 550,000 distinct CDR3 sequences; roughly 23% appear just once. Jointly, the top ten make up 2.8% of the sample. The same specimen was also included in a second study, on T cells expressing NK-cell markers. That second publication adds: TCR beta cDNA libraries were prepared using 5'RACE template switching, which introduced a universal primer site and unique molecular identifiers.

Sequencing used CD4+ T cells sorted from PBMCs, obtained 12 days after vaccination. Receptors were obtained from a man aged 50 to 60 who received an inactivated influenza vaccine. Donor details come from another sample of the same person, matched by shared clones.

The rearrangement joins TRBV20-1 to TRBJ2-6; TRBD1 matches at 9 bases. Germline values: CDR1 DFQATT, CDR2 SNEGSKA (reference sequence). The CDR3 sequence is 18 residues long. V lost 1 base, J lost 2 bases, and 9 bases stayed unmatched. This CDR3 reads CSARAPGQGVAGANVLTF. The CDR3, as DNA: TGCAGTGCTAGAGCCCCGGGACAGGGAGTTGCTGGGGCCAACGTCCTGACTTTC.

This clonotype showed up just a few times. The V call is TRBV28, the J call TRBJ2-1, with a weak D call TRBD1 (6 bases). This CDR3 is 16 amino acids long. V dropped 3 bases and J dropped 6 bases, with 18 bases sitting between them. The germline V gene encodes CDR1 MDHEN and CDR2 SYDVKM. CDR3 sequence: CASSLGHVGAPNEQFF. In nucleotides, the CDR3 is TGTGCCAGCAGTTTGGGTCATGTGGGGGCCCCCAATGAGCAGTTCTTC.

Here the CDR3 DNA reads TGTGCCAGCAGCTTGACAGGGCCGGTCGAGCAGTACTTC. Translation gives CASSLTGPVEQYF. The J gene is TRBJ2-7, the V gene TRBV7-6; 7 nucleotides align to TRBD1. The CDR3 has 13 residues. The V gene end was trimmed by 3 bases and the J gene end by 6 bases; junction bases not matched to a gene: 5. Germline V gene sequence: CDR1 SGHVS, CDR2 FNYEAQ.

The gene calls are TRBV3-1 and TRBJ1-6; D is ambiguous. Germline V gives CDR1 LGHDT, CDR2 YNNKEL (reference sequence). This CDR3 has 15 residues. V was trimmed by 0 bases and J by 7 bases, leaving 10 bases between them. The CDR3 DNA reads as TGTGCCAGCAGCCAAGAACGGGTCTCCAATTCACCCCTCCACTTT. Encoded protein: CASSQERVSNSPLHF.

The CDR3 sequence: CASSPIVEQYF. DNA of the CDR3: TGTGCCAGCAGCCCCATCGTGGAGCAGTACTTC. This chain connects TRBV7-9 to TRBJ2-7, with no clear D. The CDR3 extends over 11 amino acids. V lost 5 bases and J lost 7, with 9 bases in between. Germline loops: CDR1 SEHNR, CDR2 FQNEAQ (reference sequence).

The CDR3 region has the DNA TGTGCCAGCAGCAGGGGACCGACGAATGAAAAACTGTTTTTT. It codes for CASSRGPTNEKLFF. V gene TRBV7-2 combines with J gene TRBJ1-4, with D perhaps matching TRBD1 (5 bases). V was shortened by 5 bases and J by 5 bases, with 12 bases between the two germline ends. Per germline, CDR1 SGHTA and CDR2 FQGNSA. This CDR3 spans 14 amino acids.

The chain combines TRBV4-3 with TRBJ1-3, with a tentative D call TRBD1 (5 bases). Trimming removed 0 bases from V and 4 bases from J, with 13 bases in between. The CDR3 runs 16 residues. Germline V gene sequence: CDR1 LGHNA, CDR2 YSLEER. CDR3 nucleotide sequence: TGCGCCAGCAGCCAAGATCCCAGGGCGAGAGGAAACACCATATATTTT. Residues: CASSQDPRARGNTIYF.

The sample holds a few counts of this clonotype. The chain recombines TRBV4-1 with TRBJ1-2, with D possibly matching TRBD1 (6 bases). Germline V gene sequence: CDR1 MGHRA, CDR2 YSYEKL. V was pared by 2 bases and J by 8 bases, with 15 bases between. This CDR3 has 14 residues. The CDR3 coding sequence is TGCGCCAGCAGCCAATTAGTACAGGGCAACGGCTACACCTTC. Translated, it gives CASSQLVQGNGYTF.

The chain couples TRBV5-6 to TRBJ2-1; D is unclear. Trimming pared 2 bases from V and 6 bases from J, leaving 3 bases between. The CDR3 sequence is 11 residues long. Germline assignment: CDR1 SGHDT and CDR2 YYEEEE. This CDR3 is CASSFLNEQFF. As DNA, the CDR3 is TGTGCCAGCAGCTTCCTCAATGAGCAGTTCTTC.

This clonotype was seen only a few times. The chain combines TRBV4-3 with TRBJ2-3; 7 bases match TRBD2. J lost 2 bases, V lost 4 bases, and 12 bases had no gene match. Germline values: CDR1 LGHNA, CDR2 YSLEER. This CDR3 comprises 17 residues. CDR3 sequence: CASSPRGSGPSTDTQYF. The CDR3 DNA reads as TGCGCCAGCAGCCCCCGGGGTAGCGGGCCCTCCACAGATACGCAGTATTTT.

This clonotype appeared many times. The CDR3 sequence: CASSFSGRETQYF. The CDR3 DNA sequence: TGTGCCAGCAGCTTCTCAGGGAGAGAGACCCAGTACTTC. This chain connects TRBV11-2 to TRBJ2-5, with D tentatively TRBD1 or TRBD2 (5 bases each). The CDR3 spans 13 residues. The germline V gene has CDR1 SGHAT and CDR2 FQNNGV. V was trimmed by 3 bases and J by 4 bases, leaving 9 bases between them.

This clonotype appeared a few times. This chain uses TRBV5-1 with TRBJ2-3; 12 bases map to TRBD2. The CDR3 runs to 18 residues. The V and J ends lost 4 bases and 2 bases, in that order; junction bases with no gene match: 11. Germline V gene data show CDR1 as SGHRS and CDR2 as YFSETQ. CDR3 sequence reads: CASSQGETSGRFTDTQYF. CDR3 nucleotides: TGCGCCAGCAGCCAGGGGGAAACTAGCGGGAGGTTCACAGATACGCAGTATTTT.

The chain couples TRBV3-1 to TRBJ1-1; D may be TRBD1 (5 bases). CDR3 size: 12 residues. Germline CDR1 LGHDT, CDR2 YNNKEL (reference sequence). Trimming pared 10 bases from V and 3 bases from J, leaving 12 bases between. CDR3 in DNA: TGTGCCACCCGGGGGGGGGACACTGAAGCTTTCTTT. Translated, it gives CATRGGDTEAFF.

The chain uses TRBV29-1 and TRBJ2-1; no firm D call. Germline CDR1 SQVTM, CDR2 ANQGSEA. V was cut by 7 bases and J by 4 bases, with 8 bases left in between. The CDR3 spans 11 residues. Here the CDR3 DNA reads TGCAGCGGCGAAACTTACAATGAGCAGTTCTTC. Its translation is CSGETYNEQFF.